This T cell receptor (beta chain) comes out of a study of cytomegalovirus exposure and HLA in healthy donors. Whole-study results and caveats: There were several of the most significant clusters that appeared linked to common viral pathogens in a later analysis.

The PCR was carried out with 60 Vbeta primers and 13 Jbeta primers. This table comes from immunoSEQ multiplex PCR, and its TCRdb copy is limited to in-frame clones, with some not included. The table lists hundreds of thousands of clones, 70% to 90% of them singletons. About this clone: Its antigen is not known.

Healthy bone marrow donors supplied every sample. This receptor was taken from a woman between 18 and 30 years old in good health and CMV-seronegative. The sequenced sample was PBMCs.

CDR3 residues: CASSVRGLNNYGYTF. CDR3 in DNA: TGTGCCAGCAGTGTCCGGGGATTAAATAACTATGGCTACACCTTC. The chain uses TRBV6-1 and TRBJ1-2; no definite D call. Germline-derived CDR1 and CDR2 are MNHNS and SASEGT. The CDR3 length is 15 residues. Trimming removed 4 bases from V and 1 base from J, with 13 bases in between.